The sequence of this T cell receptor (beta chain) was determined in a study of early stage breast cancer tumors (dated by TCRdb to 2016 to 2017). About the study as a whole: Of the approximately 15 invasive breast tumors, about a dozen were found to be estrogen receptor-positive, progesterone receptor-positive and HER2-negative. Of the 12 ER+/PR+/HER2- tumors, eight were classified as invasive ductal carcinomas and four as invasive lobular carcinomas. On average, each sample got approximately 10-fold read coverage. The samples as a whole yielded under 3,500,000 detected templates, corresponding to 950,000 to 1,300,000 unique clonotypes. Broader findings and caveats from the paper: Tumors showed approximately 2.4-fold higher T cell density and higher clonality than adjacent normal breast tissue. Enriched TCRB sequences shared across patients were found to be mostly commonly generated sequences that were unlikely to play an important role in the tumor microenvironment. Chain pairing and functional markers such as CD4, CD8 and FOXP3 were missed by bulk genomic DNA sequencing of unsorted cells. Because the cohort was small, a breakdown by tumor subtype could not be done. Repertoires from blood and normal breast were more alike than repertoires from blood and tumor, and in about 90% of the 16 patients, comparing each tissue with blood separated tumor from normal.

Two independent genomic DNA replicates were amplified for each sample, with around 0.5 ug used for blood and approximately 1.5 ug for tumor or normal breast. Following the manufacturer's instructions, the ImmunoSeq Intro kit was used to carry out TCRB sequencing on genomic DNA. Multiplex PCR was run for around 30 cycles using proprietary primers and spike-in control sequences for absolute quantification. Single-end 150-bp reads were used to sequence an 87-bp fragment spanning the CDR3 plus the flanking V and J genes. Seven samples, with two replicates for each sample, were multiplexed per lane of an Illumina MiSeq using version 3.0 chemistry. In the authors' own workflow: The vendor's proprietary pipeline processed the raw data and merged both replicates into a single result for each sample. To define clonotypes, the study grouped productive rearrangements that shared the V-gene family, CDR3 amino acid sequence and J-gene segment. Clonality was calculated as 1 minus the normalized Shannon entropy (Pielou evenness) of TCRB abundances. T cell density was estimated as total templates divided by the number of input cells, with the number of input cells inferred from the DNA input amount. Recon, run with its default parameters, was used to estimate overall repertoire diversity and clonality. A clonotype was considered tumor-enriched if its abundance in tumor exceeded 0.1% and was at least 32-fold higher than its abundance in normal breast. The immuneACCESS repertoire file appears here via TCRdb, limited to in-frame rearrangements. These files lack a portion of the clones; in checked studies, under half of the deficit traces to unresolved V genes, and the cause of the others is not known. Clone size and the V and J calls come from that table; the DNA yielded D and trimming. The sample table contains nearly 25,000 clones; only one count was recorded for less than 75% of them. In total, the top ten clones hold about 9.9% of the sample.

Dicing about 17-55 mg of tumor tissue typically gave a DNA yield of more than 2.5 ug. The study profiled bulk TCR beta-chain repertoires in matched peripheral blood, tumor and adjacent normal breast tissue taken from fewer than 20 patients with early-stage breast cancer. After resection, tumor tissue identified by eye was cut out and put into prechilled RNAlater. Using a TissueLyser II, roughly 18-55 mg of tumor tissue was diced and homogenized in RLTplus buffer with beta-mercaptoethanol and antifoaming agent. The Qiagen AllPrep DNA/RNA Mini kit was used to extract genomic DNA. V loses 0 bases of germline sequence and J loses 6 bases, and the interval between the two ends is 6 bases. The germline V gene gives CDR1 as MNHNS and CDR2 as SASEGT. Counted from cysteine to phenylalanine, this CDR3 has 13 amino acids. Kept here is only the CDR3 DNA, which spans 39 bases and is read in frame from base 1.

This clone was counted between two and nine times. Its antigen specificity is not known. Base qualities are not provided; no much larger clone lies one nucleotide away. Sequenced sample: breast tumor tissue. The sequence links TRBV6-1 to TRBJ1-5; the D gene cannot be named for sure. This TCR came from a person between 55 and 69 years old with breast cancer. The CDR3: CASSEALAQPQHF. The nucleotide sequence is given as TGTGCCAGCAGTGAAGCGTTGGCTCAGCCCCAGCATTTT.